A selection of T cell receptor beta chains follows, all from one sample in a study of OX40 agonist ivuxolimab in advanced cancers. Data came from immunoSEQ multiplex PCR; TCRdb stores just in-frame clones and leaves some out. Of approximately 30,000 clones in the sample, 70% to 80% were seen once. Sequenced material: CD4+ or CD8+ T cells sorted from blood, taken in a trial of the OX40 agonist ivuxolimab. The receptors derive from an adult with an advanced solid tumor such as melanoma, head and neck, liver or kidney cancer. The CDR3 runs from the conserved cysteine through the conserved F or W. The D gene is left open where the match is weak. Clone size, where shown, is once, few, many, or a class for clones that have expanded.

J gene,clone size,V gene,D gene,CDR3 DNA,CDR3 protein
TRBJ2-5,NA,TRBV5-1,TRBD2,TGCGCCAGCAGCTTGATTAGCGGGGAGATACAAGAGACCCAGTACTTC,CASSLISGEIQETQYF
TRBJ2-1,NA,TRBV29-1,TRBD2,TGCAGCGTTGAAGAGTATACTAGCGGGAGGATCAATGAGCAGTTCTTC,CSVEEYTSGRINEQFF
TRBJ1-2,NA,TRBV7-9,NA,TGTGCCAGCAGCTTAACCCATAACTATGGCTACACCTTC,CASSLTHNYGYTF
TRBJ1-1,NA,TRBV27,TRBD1,TGTGCCAGCAGTTTACAGGGGGGGAACACTGAAGCTTTCTTT,CASSLQGGNTEAFF
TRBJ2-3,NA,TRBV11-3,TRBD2,TGTGCCAGCAGCCAACGATACACGACTAGCGGGATTGCAGATACGCAGTATTTT,CASSQRYTTSGIADTQYF
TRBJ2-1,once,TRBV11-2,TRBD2,TGTGCCAGCAGCTTGGGACTAGCGGGCTTCGGGGAGCAGTTCTTC,CASSLGLAGFGEQFF
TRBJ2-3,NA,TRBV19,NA,TGTGCCAGTAGTACTGGGGAGTCTAGCACAGATACGCAGTATTTT,CASSTGESSTDTQYF
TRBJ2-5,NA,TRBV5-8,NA,TGTGCCAGCAGCTTACATGGATTACAAGAGACCCAGTACTTC,CASSLHGLQETQYF
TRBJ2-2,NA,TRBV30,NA,TGTGCCTGGATCCCAGGGGAGGACACCGGGGAGCTGTTTTTT,CAWIPGEDTGELFF
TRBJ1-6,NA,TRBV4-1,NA,TGCGCCAGCAGCCAAAGGGACTGGAAGAGCTCCTATAATTCACCCCTCCACTTT,CASSQRDWKSSYNSPLHF
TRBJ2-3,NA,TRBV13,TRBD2,TGTGCCAGCAGCTCTCTAGCGGGAGAAACGCTATTCACAGATACGCAGTATTTT,CASSSLAGETLFTDTQYF
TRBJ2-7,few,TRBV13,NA,TGTGCCAGCAAACCCTCAGGGACGTCCCCCTACGAGCAGTACTTC,CASKPSGTSPYEQYF
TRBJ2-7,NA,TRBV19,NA,TGTGCCAGTAGTCCCCCGGGACTTTCCTTGCGCGAGCAGTACTTC,CASSPPGLSLREQYF
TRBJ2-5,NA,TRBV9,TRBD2,TGTGCCAGCAGCCCCGGGGGGGGCCTGCAGACCCAGTACTTC,CASSPGGGLQTQYF
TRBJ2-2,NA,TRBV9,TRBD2,TGTGCCAGCAGTGGCGGGAGTGGGGCGAACACCGGGGAGCTGTTTTTT,CASSGGSGANTGELFF
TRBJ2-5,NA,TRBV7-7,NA,TGTGCTAGCAGCTTAGAAGTAGGAGGGGGCGGAGAGACCCAGTACTTC,CASSLEVGGGGETQYF
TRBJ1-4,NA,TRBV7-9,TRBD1,TGTGCCAGCATCCAAAATAGGGGGCTGACTAATGAAAAACTGTTTTTT,CASIQNRGLTNEKLFF
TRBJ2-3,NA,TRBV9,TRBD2,TGTGCCAGCAGCACGGGACTAGCGGAGAGCACAGATACGCAGTATTTT,CASSTGLAESTDTQYF
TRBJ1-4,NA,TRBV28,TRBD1,TGTGCCAGCAGGCGCCGGGACAGGGCGAATGAAAAACTGTTTTTT,CASRRRDRANEKLFF
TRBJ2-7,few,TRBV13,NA,TGTGCCAGCAGCTCTTACAGGGCCTCCTACGAGCAGTACTTC,CASSSYRASYEQYF
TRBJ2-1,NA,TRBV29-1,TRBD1,TGCAGCGTCGCAGGAGATGTGGACAGGGTAAATGAGCAGTTCTTC,CSVAGDVDRVNEQFF
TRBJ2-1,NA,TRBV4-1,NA,TGCGCCAGCAGCCAAGATAGTGGCTTCTACAATGAGCAGTTCTTC,CASSQDSGFYNEQFF
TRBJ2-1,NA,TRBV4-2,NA,TGTGCCAGCAGCCTTAGCGGTGACTACTACAATGAGCAGTTCTTC,CASSLSGDYYNEQFF
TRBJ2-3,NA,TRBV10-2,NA,TGCGCCAGCAGCCAGACAGATACGCAGTATTTT,CASSQTDTQYF
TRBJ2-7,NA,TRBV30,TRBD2,TGTGCCTGGAGTAGCGGGAGGGGCGGCGAGCAGTACTTC,CAWSSGRGGEQYF
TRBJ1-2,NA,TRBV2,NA,TGTGCCAGCAGGCCATCGTCCGGGTCCGGCTATGGCTACACCTTC,CASRPSSGSGYGYTF
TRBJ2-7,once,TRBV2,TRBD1,TGTGCCAGCAGTCCCGGGACAGGGAGCTCCTACGAGCAGTACTTC,CASSPGTGSSYEQYF
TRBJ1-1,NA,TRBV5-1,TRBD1,TGCGCCAGCAGCTTTGGGGACAGGGAGGTCTCTGAAGCTTTCTTT,CASSFGDREVSEAFF
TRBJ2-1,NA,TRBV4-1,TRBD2,TGCGCCAGCAGCCAAGGGACTAGCGGGGGGGACAATGAGCAGTTCTTC,CASSQGTSGGDNEQFF
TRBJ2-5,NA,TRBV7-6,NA,TGTGCCAGCAGCTTAGACAGTTCTGAAGAGACCCAGTACTTC,CASSLDSSEETQYF
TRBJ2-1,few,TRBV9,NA,TGTGCCAGCAGCGCCCCTTTGAGGACAGCCTCCTACAATGAGCAGTTCTTC,CASSAPLRTASYNEQFF
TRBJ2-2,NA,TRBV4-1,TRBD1,TGCGCCAGCAGCCCGGACAGGGGGGGGACCGGGGAGCTGTTTTTT,CASSPDRGGTGELFF
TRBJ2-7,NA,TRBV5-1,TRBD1,TGCGCCAGCAGCTGGACAGGCTACGAGCAGTACTTC,CASSWTGYEQYF
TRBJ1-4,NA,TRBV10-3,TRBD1,TGTGCCATCAGTGAGTTTCCCGTCGGACAGGGAGGCGAAAAACTGTTTTTT,CAISEFPVGQGGEKLFF
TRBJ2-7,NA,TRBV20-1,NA,TGCAGTGCTAGAAACTACGAGCAGTACTTC,CSARNYEQYF
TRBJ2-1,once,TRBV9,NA,TGTGCCAGCAGCGCTCCGGACAGACACAATGAGCAGTTCTTC,CASSAPDRHNEQFF
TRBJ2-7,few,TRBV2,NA,TGTGCCAGCAGTGGCCAGGGTTACGAGCAGTACTTC,CASSGQGYEQYF
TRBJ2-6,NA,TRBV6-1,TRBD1,TGTGCCAGCAGTGGCATTAGGACAGGGTTGACTGGGGCCAACGTCCTGACTTTC,CASSGIRTGLTGANVLTF
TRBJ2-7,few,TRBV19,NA,TGTGCCAGTAGTATAGATTTGGGGACTTACGAGCAGTACTTC,CASSIDLGTYEQYF
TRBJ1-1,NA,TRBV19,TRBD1,TGTGCCAGTAGACAGGGGGTGAACACTGAAGCTTTCTTT,CASRQGVNTEAFF
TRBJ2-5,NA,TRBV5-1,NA,TGCGCCAGCAGCCCGGTTCCGGGGCGATTGGAAGAGACCCAGTACTTC,CASSPVPGRLEETQYF
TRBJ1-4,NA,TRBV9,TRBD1,TGTGCCAGCAGCGTGACCGGGACAGATAATGAAAAACTGTTTTTT,CASSVTGTDNEKLFF
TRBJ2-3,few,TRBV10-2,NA,TGCGCCAGCAGTGAGTCGAGGCAGGGATCAGATACGCAGTATTTT,CASSESRQGSDTQYF
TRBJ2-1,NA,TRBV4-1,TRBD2,TGCGCCAGCAGCCAGATAGCGGGATCAAAGGATGAGCAGTTCTTC,CASSQIAGSKDEQFF
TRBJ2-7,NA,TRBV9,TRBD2,TGTGCCAGCAGCGTAGGGCCTAGCGGGAGCTACGAGCAGTACTTC,CASSVGPSGSYEQYF
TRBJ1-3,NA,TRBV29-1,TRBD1,TGCAGCGTTTCACGGGACAGGGGAAACACCATATATTTT,CSVSRDRGNTIYF
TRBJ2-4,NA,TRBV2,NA,TGTGCCAGCAGGCCGACCCGAAACAAAAACATTCAGTACTTC,CASRPTRNKNIQYF
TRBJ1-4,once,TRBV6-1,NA,TGTGCCAGCAGTGAAATTTATGGGAAAACAACTAATGAAAAACTGTTTTTT,CASSEIYGKTTNEKLFF
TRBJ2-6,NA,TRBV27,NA,TGTGCCAGCAGCCTCTCTGGGGCCAACGTCCTGACTTTC,CASSLSGANVLTF
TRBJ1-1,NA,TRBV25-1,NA,TGTGCCAGCAGTGAAACCTCTGGACTGCGCAACACTGAAGCTTTCTTT,CASSETSGLRNTEAFF
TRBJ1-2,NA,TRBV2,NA,TGTGCCAGCAGTGAAGGGCTTTATGGCTACACCTTC,CASSEGLYGYTF
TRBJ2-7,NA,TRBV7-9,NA,TGTGCCAGCAGCCCCTCTGGGTTGGAGCAGTACTTC,CASSPSGLEQYF
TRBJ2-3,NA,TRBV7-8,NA,TGTGCCAGCAGCTTTACGGCAGTCGGTAGCACAGATACGCAGTATTTT,CASSFTAVGSTDTQYF
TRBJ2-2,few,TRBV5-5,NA,TGTGCCAGCAGCTTACGGGCTCTGGTTGACACCGGGGAGCTGTTTTTT,CASSLRALVDTGELFF